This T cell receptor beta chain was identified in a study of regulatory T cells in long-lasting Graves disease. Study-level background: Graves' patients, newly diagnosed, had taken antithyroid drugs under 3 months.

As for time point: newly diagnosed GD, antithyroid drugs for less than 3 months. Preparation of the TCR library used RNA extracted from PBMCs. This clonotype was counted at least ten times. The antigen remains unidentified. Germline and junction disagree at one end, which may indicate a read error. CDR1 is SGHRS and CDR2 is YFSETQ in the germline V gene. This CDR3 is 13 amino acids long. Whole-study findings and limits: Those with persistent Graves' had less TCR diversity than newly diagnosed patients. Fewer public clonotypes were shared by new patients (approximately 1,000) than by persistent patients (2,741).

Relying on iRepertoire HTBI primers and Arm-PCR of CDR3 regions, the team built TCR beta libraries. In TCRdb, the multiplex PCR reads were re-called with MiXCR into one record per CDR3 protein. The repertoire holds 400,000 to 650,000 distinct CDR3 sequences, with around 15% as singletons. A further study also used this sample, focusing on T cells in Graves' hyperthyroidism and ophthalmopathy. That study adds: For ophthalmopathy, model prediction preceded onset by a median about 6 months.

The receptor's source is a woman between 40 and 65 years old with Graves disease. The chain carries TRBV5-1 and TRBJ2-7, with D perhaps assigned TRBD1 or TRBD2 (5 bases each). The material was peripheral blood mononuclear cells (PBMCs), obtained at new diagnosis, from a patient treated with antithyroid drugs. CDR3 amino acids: CASSPEVKGRQYF. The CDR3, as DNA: TGTGCCAGCAGCCCGGAGGTTAAGGGGAGGCAGTACTTC. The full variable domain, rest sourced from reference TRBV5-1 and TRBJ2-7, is KAGVTQTPRYLIKTRGQQVTLSCSPISGHRSVSWYQQTPGQGLQFLFEYFSETQRNKGNFPGRFSGRQFSNSRSEMNVSTLELGDSALYLCASSPEVKGRQYFGPGTRLTVT.